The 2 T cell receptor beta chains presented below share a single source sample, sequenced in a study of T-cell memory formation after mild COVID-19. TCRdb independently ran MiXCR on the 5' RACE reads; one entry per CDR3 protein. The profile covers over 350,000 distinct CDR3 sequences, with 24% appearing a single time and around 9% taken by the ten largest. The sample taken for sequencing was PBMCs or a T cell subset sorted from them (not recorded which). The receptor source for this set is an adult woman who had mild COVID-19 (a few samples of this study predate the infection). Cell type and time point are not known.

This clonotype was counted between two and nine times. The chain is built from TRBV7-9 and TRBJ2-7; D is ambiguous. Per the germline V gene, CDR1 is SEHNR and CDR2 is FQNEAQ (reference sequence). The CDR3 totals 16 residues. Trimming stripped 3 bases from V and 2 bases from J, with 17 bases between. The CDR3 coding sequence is TGTGCCAGCAGCTTTAGTCGAGAACTCCCCACCTACGAGCAGTACTTC. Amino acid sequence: CASSFSRELPTYEQYF. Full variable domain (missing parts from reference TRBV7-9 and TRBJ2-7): DTGVSQNPRHKITKRGQNVTFRCDPISEHNRLYWYRQTLGQGPEFLTYFQNEAQLEKSRLLSDRFSAERPKGSFSTLEIQRTEQGDSAMYLCASSFSRELPTYEQYFGPGTRLTVT.

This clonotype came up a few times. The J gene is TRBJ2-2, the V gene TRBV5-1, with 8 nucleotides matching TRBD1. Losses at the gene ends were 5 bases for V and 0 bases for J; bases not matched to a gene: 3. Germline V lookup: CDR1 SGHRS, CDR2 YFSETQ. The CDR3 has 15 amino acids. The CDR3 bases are TGCGCCAGCAGGAAACAGGGGGCGAACACCGGGGAGCTGTTTTTT. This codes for CASRKQGANTGELFF. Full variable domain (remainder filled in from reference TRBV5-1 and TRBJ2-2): KAGVTQTPRYLIKTRGQQVTLSCSPISGHRSVSWYQQTPGQGLQFLFEYFSETQRNKGNFPGRFSGRQFSNSRSEMNVSTLELGDSALYLCASRKQGANTGELFFGEGSRLTVL.